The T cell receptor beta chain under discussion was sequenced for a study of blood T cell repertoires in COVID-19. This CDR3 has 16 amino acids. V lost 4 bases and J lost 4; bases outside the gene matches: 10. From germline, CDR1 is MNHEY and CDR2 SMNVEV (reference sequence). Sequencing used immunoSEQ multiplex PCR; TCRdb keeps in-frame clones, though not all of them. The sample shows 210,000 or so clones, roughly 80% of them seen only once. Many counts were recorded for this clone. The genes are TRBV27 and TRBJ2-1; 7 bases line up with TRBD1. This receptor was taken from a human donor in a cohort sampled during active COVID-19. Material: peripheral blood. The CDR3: CASSSNPGTVYNEQFF. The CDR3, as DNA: TGTGCCAGCAGTTCCAATCCCGGGACAGTTTACAATGAGCAGTTCTTC.